This T cell receptor beta chain was profiled in a study of blood T cells in healthy people across ages. Study as a whole: About one barcoded beta molecule was captured per two T cells (by template switching).

Every donor provided roughly 10 milliliters of peripheral blood. Each sample yielded at least 6.5 million isolated PBMCs. The germline V gene has CDR1 DFQATT and CDR2 SNEGSKA (reference sequence). J gave up 2 bases and V 5 bases, and 8 bases lay outside the gene matches. This CDR3 region has 15 residues. The study, taken as a whole, reports: Observed TCR beta diversity showed a strong correlation with the percentage of naive T cells as measured by flow cytometry.

Comment on this clonotype: The antigen is undetermined.

Primers used in a second PCR of roughly 6 to 11 cycles were a sample-barcoded 5' primer and a J-beta primer mix. Each CDR3 protein gets one entry after TCRdb re-called the 5' RACE reads with MiXCR. In the table there are around 870,000 distinct CDR3 sequences, more than 25% of which are singletons. The sequenced material came from blood. The rearrangement links TRBV20-1 to TRBJ2-3; 9 bases map to TRBD1. This receptor was identified in a woman of 80 years or more in good health. In DNA form, the CDR3 reads TGCAGTGCTGGCACCGGGGACAGGGTCACAGATACGCAGTATTTT. Translation gives CSAGTGDRVTDTQYF.